This T cell receptor (beta chain) comes out of a study of T cell responses to AZD1222 COVID-19 vaccine. The study's findings and limits: Vaccine-associated CD4 TCRs spanned spike, dominant at 160-218 and 743-854. Repertoires in all cases were sampled only once the peak T cell response had passed. Reports indicate that nearly half of spike-specific TCRs are directed at unmutated variant regions. Once two AZD1222 doses were given, Spike-specific TCR breadth and depth went up.

As for this clone: Its antigen is as yet unknown.

Data came from immunoSEQ multiplex PCR; TCRdb stores just in-frame clones and leaves some out. Of 75,000 to 95,000 clones listed, just over 90% were seen once; the top ten hold 6% to 8.5%. V was trimmed by 7 bases and J by 6 bases, leaving 12 bases between them. CDR1 is SGHVS and CDR2 is FNYEAQ in the germline V gene. CDR3 length: 13 amino acids. This rearrangement joins TRBV7-6 to TRBJ2-2; D gene uncertain. The sequenced sample was peripheral blood, obtained on day 0 of MenACWY control vaccination. The TCR originated in an adult in good health. CDR3 amino acids: CASTPGWSGELFF. The DNA for the CDR3 is TGTGCCAGCACCCCGGGTTGGTCCGGGGAGCTGTTTTTT.